This TCR beta chain is from a study of CD8 T cells in Susac syndrome. Findings and caveats of the study: The relatively small number of individuals in the TCR sequencing and HLA analysis was acknowledged by the study. Detection of Susac-specific public clones gave around 16 in total CD8+ repertoires and about five in CD8+ TEMRA repertoires.

TEMRA cells were enriched by FACS, while CD8+ and CD4+ T cells were obtained through a negative isolation that was performed magnetically. As regards this clonotype: No antigen is known for it.

Reverse transcription of roughly 0.45 to 1 ug RNA was performed with random hexamers. An immunoSEQ multiplex PCR generated amplified TCR beta CDR3 products spanning 54 Vbeta and 13 Jbeta. TCRdb recomputed calls from the immunoSEQ multiplex PCR reads with MiXCR, one row per CDR3 protein. There are some 140,000 distinct CDR3 sequences in the sample; just under 95% occur only once, and approximately 0.18% lies in the top ten. The clonotype originates from a human donor with Susac syndrome. Sample: CD8+ T cells from PBMCs.

The CDR3 sequence is CSALPRDRGIEQYF. Written as DNA, the CDR3 is TGCAGTGCCCTCCCCCGGGACAGGGGAATAGAGCAGTACTTC. J is TRBJ2-7 and V is TRBV20-1; 10 positions agree with TRBD1. The CDR3 sequence is 14 residues long. Trimming took 6 bases from V and 7 from J; bases not matched to a gene: 12. Per the germline V gene, CDR1 is DFQATT and CDR2 is SNEGSKA (reference sequence).